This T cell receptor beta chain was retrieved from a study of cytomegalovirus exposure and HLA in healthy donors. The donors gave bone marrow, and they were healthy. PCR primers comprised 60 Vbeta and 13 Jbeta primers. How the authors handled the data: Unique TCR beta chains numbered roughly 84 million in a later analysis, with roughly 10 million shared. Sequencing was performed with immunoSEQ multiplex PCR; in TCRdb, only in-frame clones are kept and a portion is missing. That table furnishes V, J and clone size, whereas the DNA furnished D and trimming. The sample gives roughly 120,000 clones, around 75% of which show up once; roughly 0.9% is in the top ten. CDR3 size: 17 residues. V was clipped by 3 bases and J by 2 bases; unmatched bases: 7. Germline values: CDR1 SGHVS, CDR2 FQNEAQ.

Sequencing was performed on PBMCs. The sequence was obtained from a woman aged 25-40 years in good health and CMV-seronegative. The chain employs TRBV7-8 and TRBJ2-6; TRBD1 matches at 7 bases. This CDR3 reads CASSFDRDSTGANVLTF. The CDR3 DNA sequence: TGTGCCAGCAGCTTCGACAGGGATAGTACTGGGGCCAACGTCCTGACTTTC.